This is a list of T cell receptor beta chains from one sample in a study of T cell responses to AZD1222 COVID-19 vaccine. Only in-frame clones appear in the TCRdb table, and some are missing; sequencing was by immunoSEQ multiplex PCR. The sample includes approximately 190,000 clones, approximately 91% of them seen just once. Material: peripheral blood, obtained on day 0 of AZD1222 vaccination. The receptor set was obtained from an adult in good health. CDR3s include the opening cysteine and the closing phenylalanine or tryptophan. A D gene is named only where the DNA matches it firmly. Size is omitted from some rows. Given values are once, few, many or a class for expanded clones.

j_gene: TRBJ2-5
abundance: -
v_gene: TRBV18
d_gene: -
CDR3aa: CASSPGGTRETQYF
CDR3nt: TGTGCCAGCTCACCAGGAGGGACAAGGGAGACCCAGTACTTC

j_gene: TRBJ2-7
abundance: -
v_gene: TRBV27
d_gene: -
CDR3aa: CASRQQNEQYF
CDR3nt: TGTGCCAGCAGACAACAAAACGAGCAGTACTTC

j_gene: TRBJ1-4
abundance: -
v_gene: TRBV6-5
d_gene: -
CDR3aa: CASSPPGSKGGKLFF
CDR3nt: TGTGCCAGCAGTCCCCCGGGGTCCAAAGGCGGGAAACTGTTTTTT

j_gene: TRBJ1-6
abundance: -
v_gene: TRBV6-1
d_gene: -
CDR3aa: CASSELGEGMAPLHF
CDR3nt: TGTGCCAGCAGTGAATTAGGGGAGGGGATGGCACCCCTCCACTTT

j_gene: TRBJ1-1
abundance: -
v_gene: TRBV18
d_gene: -
CDR3aa: CASSSGPWNTEAFF
CDR3nt: TGTGCCAGCTCATCGGGACCGTGGAACACTGAAGCTTTCTTT

j_gene: TRBJ2-1
abundance: -
v_gene: TRBV11-2
d_gene: TRBD2
CDR3aa: CASSLDIAGVEMDEQFF
CDR3nt: TGTGCCAGCAGCTTAGATATAGCGGGAGTGGAGATGGATGAGCAGTTCTTC

j_gene: TRBJ2-7
abundance: -
v_gene: TRBV4-2
d_gene: -
CDR3aa: CASSQDGYEQYF
CDR3nt: TGTGCCAGCAGCCAAGACGGCTACGAGCAGTACTTC

j_gene: TRBJ2-1
abundance: -
v_gene: TRBV27
d_gene: -
CDR3aa: CASRLRSRSTNEQFF
CDR3nt: TGTGCCAGCCGACTTCGGAGCCGGTCAACCAATGAGCAGTTCTTC

j_gene: TRBJ1-5
abundance: -
v_gene: TRBV9
d_gene: -
CDR3aa: CASSVAGRSNQPQHF
CDR3nt: TGTGCCAGCAGCGTAGCGGGGAGAAGCAATCAGCCCCAGCATTTT

j_gene: TRBJ1-2
abundance: -
v_gene: TRBV2
d_gene: -
CDR3aa: CASSEWVRDAQGGYTF
CDR3nt: TGTGCCAGCAGTGAATGGGTCCGGGACGCTCAGGGCGGCTACACCTTC

j_gene: TRBJ1-1
abundance: -
v_gene: TRBV25-1
d_gene: -
CDR3aa: CASTRATNTEAFF
CDR3nt: TGTGCCAGCACAAGGGCCACGAACACTGAAGCTTTCTTT

j_gene: TRBJ2-7
abundance: -
v_gene: TRBV7-2
d_gene: TRBD1
CDR3aa: CASSQGAYRYEQYF
CDR3nt: TGTGCCAGCAGCCAGGGGGCATATCGCTACGAGCAGTACTTC

j_gene: TRBJ1-2
abundance: once
v_gene: TRBV4-1
d_gene: TRBD1
CDR3aa: CASSQLPGQGLLGYTF
CDR3nt: TGCGCCAGCAGCCAATTACCGGGACAGGGTTTATTAGGCTACACCTTC

j_gene: TRBJ2-2
abundance: -
v_gene: TRBV7-8
d_gene: TRBD1
CDR3aa: CASSPDRGRTGELFF
CDR3nt: TGTGCCAGCAGCCCGGACAGGGGGCGCACCGGGGAGCTGTTTTTT

j_gene: TRBJ1-2
abundance: -
v_gene: TRBV2
d_gene: -
CDR3aa: CASSRVAGTYGYTF
CDR3nt: TGTGCCAGCAGCCGGGTGGCAGGAACCTATGGCTACACCTTC

j_gene: TRBJ1-2
abundance: -
v_gene: TRBV2
d_gene: TRBD1
CDR3aa: CASSEEDRGGGYTF
CDR3nt: TGTGCCAGCAGTGAAGAGGACAGGGGGGGCGGCTACACCTTC

j_gene: TRBJ2-7
abundance: -
v_gene: TRBV5-1
d_gene: -
CDR3aa: CASSWGPTMGEQYF
CDR3nt: TGCGCCAGCAGCTGGGGACCGACAATGGGCGAGCAGTACTTC

j_gene: TRBJ2-2
abundance: -
v_gene: TRBV19
d_gene: -
CDR3aa: CASSEKGPGELFF
CDR3nt: TGTGCCAGTAGTGAAAAGGGACCCGGGGAGCTGTTTTTT

j_gene: TRBJ1-5
abundance: -
v_gene: TRBV7-9
d_gene: -
CDR3aa: CASSLSGLLGAGNQPQHF
CDR3nt: TGTGCCAGCAGCTTATCAGGGTTATTAGGGGCTGGCAATCAGCCCCAGCATTTT

j_gene: TRBJ2-7
abundance: -
v_gene: TRBV6-1
d_gene: -
CDR3aa: CASSEGSGKTYEQYF
CDR3nt: TGTGCCAGCAGTGAAGGTAGCGGCAAGACCTACGAGCAGTACTTC

j_gene: TRBJ1-5
abundance: -
v_gene: TRBV5-4
d_gene: -
CDR3aa: CASSEDVGQPQHF
CDR3nt: TGTGCCAGCAGCGAAGATGTCGGCCAGCCCCAGCATTTT

j_gene: TRBJ1-3
abundance: -
v_gene: TRBV9
d_gene: TRBD1
CDR3aa: CASSAQGAGNTIYF
CDR3nt: TGTGCCAGCAGCGCACAGGGGGCTGGAAACACCATATATTTT

j_gene: TRBJ2-7
abundance: -
v_gene: TRBV2
d_gene: TRBD1
CDR3aa: CASSVPDRGYEQYF
CDR3nt: TGTGCCAGCAGTGTCCCCGACAGGGGCTACGAGCAGTACTTC

j_gene: TRBJ1-2
abundance: -
v_gene: TRBV15
d_gene: TRBD1
CDR3aa: CATSSADRAYGYTF
CDR3nt: TGTGCCACCAGCAGCGCTGACAGGGCTTATGGCTACACCTTC

j_gene: TRBJ2-7
abundance: -
v_gene: TRBV10-3
d_gene: TRBD2
CDR3aa: CAIRESYSGTSGDYEQYF
CDR3nt: TGTGCCATCAGAGAAAGCTATTCCGGGACTAGCGGGGACTACGAGCAGTACTTC

j_gene: TRBJ1-1
abundance: -
v_gene: TRBV29-1
d_gene: TRBD1
CDR3aa: CSVARQGLTEAFF
CDR3nt: TGCAGCGTCGCGAGACAGGGTCTAACTGAAGCTTTCTTT

j_gene: TRBJ1-1
abundance: -
v_gene: TRBV6-2/TRBV6-3
d_gene: TRBD1
CDR3aa: CASSYSLGGGGNTEAFF
CDR3nt: TGTGCCAGCAGTTATTCTCTGGGAGGGGGCGGAAACACTGAAGCTTTCTTT

j_gene: TRBJ2-2
abundance: -
v_gene: TRBV25-1
d_gene: TRBD1
CDR3aa: CASSVTGQGGTGELFF
CDR3nt: TGTGCCAGCAGTGTCACCGGACAGGGTGGCACCGGGGAGCTGTTTTTT

j_gene: TRBJ2-7
abundance: -
v_gene: TRBV10-3
d_gene: TRBD2
CDR3aa: CAAGRGGLYEQYF
CDR3nt: TGTGCCGCAGGGCGGGGGGGCCTTTACGAGCAGTACTTC

j_gene: TRBJ1-6
abundance: -
v_gene: TRBV6-1
d_gene: TRBD1
CDR3aa: CASSEVWTGANSPLHF
CDR3nt: TGTGCCAGCAGTGAAGTTTGGACAGGGGCGAATTCACCCCTCCACTTT

j_gene: TRBJ2-1
abundance: once
v_gene: TRBV7-2
d_gene: TRBD2
CDR3aa: CASSGLAGMINEQFF
CDR3nt: TGTGCCAGCAGCGGACTAGCGGGAATGATCAATGAGCAGTTCTTC

j_gene: TRBJ2-7
abundance: -
v_gene: TRBV5-4
d_gene: TRBD1
CDR3aa: CASSFGTELYEQYF
CDR3nt: TGTGCCAGCAGCTTTGGGACAGAGCTATACGAGCAGTACTTC

j_gene: TRBJ2-1
abundance: once
v_gene: TRBV7-3
d_gene: TRBD1
CDR3aa: CASSSRQGSVNEQFF
CDR3nt: TGTGCCAGCAGCTCCAGACAGGGTTCCGTCAATGAGCAGTTCTTC

j_gene: TRBJ2-1
abundance: -
v_gene: TRBV7-6
d_gene: TRBD2
CDR3aa: CASSLIFSGGLYNEQFF
CDR3nt: TGTGCCAGCAGCTTAATATTTAGCGGGGGGCTGTACAATGAGCAGTTCTTC

j_gene: TRBJ1-2
abundance: -
v_gene: TRBV28
d_gene: -
CDR3aa: CASRPPVLRGGYTF
CDR3nt: TGTGCCAGCAGACCCCCCGTTCTACGAGGGGGCTACACCTTC

j_gene: TRBJ1-3
abundance: -
v_gene: TRBV7-2
d_gene: TRBD1
CDR3aa: CASSRTGGLSGNTIYF
CDR3nt: TGTGCCAGCAGCCGTACAGGGGGGCTCTCTGGAAACACCATATATTTT

j_gene: TRBJ2-7
abundance: -
v_gene: TRBV5-1
d_gene: TRBD1
CDR3aa: CASSAWTGENHEQYF
CDR3nt: TGCGCCAGCAGCGCGTGGACAGGGGAGAACCACGAGCAGTACTTC

j_gene: TRBJ1-3
abundance: -
v_gene: TRBV3-1/TRBV3-2
d_gene: TRBD1
CDR3aa: CASSQFRDRAGNTIYF
CDR3nt: TGTGCCAGCAGCCAATTCCGGGACAGAGCTGGAAACACCATATATTTT

j_gene: TRBJ2-2
abundance: -
v_gene: TRBV12-3/TRBV12-4
d_gene: -
CDR3aa: CASSLGLLGELFF
CDR3nt: TGTGCCAGCAGTTTAGGGCTCCTCGGGGAGCTGTTTTTT

j_gene: TRBJ1-1
abundance: few
v_gene: TRBV18
d_gene: -
CDR3aa: CASSPTEWTEAFF
CDR3nt: TGTGCCAGCTCACCGACGGAATGGACTGAAGCTTTCTTT

j_gene: TRBJ2-2
abundance: -
v_gene: TRBV10-3
d_gene: -
CDR3aa: CAISEWRADTGELFF
CDR3nt: TGTGCCATCAGTGAGTGGAGGGCCGACACCGGGGAGCTGTTTTTT

j_gene: TRBJ2-7
abundance: -
v_gene: TRBV28
d_gene: TRBD2
CDR3aa: CASSLRSSGRAEQYF
CDR3nt: TGTGCCAGCAGTTTAAGGTCTAGCGGGAGGGCTGAGCAGTACTTC

j_gene: TRBJ1-1
abundance: -
v_gene: TRBV18
d_gene: TRBD1
CDR3aa: CASSPLQGATEAFF
CDR3nt: TGTGCCAGCTCACCCCTACAGGGGGCTACTGAAGCTTTCTTT

j_gene: TRBJ1-2
abundance: -
v_gene: TRBV3-1/TRBV3-2
d_gene: -
CDR3aa: CASSPPLANYGYTF
CDR3nt: TGTGCCAGCAGCCCTCCATTGGCTAACTATGGCTACACCTTC

j_gene: TRBJ1-1
abundance: -
v_gene: TRBV20-1
d_gene: -
CDR3aa: CRAGKVMEAFF
CDR3nt: TGCAGGGCAGGGAAAGTAATGGAGGCTTTCTTT

j_gene: TRBJ2-7
abundance: -
v_gene: TRBV10-3
d_gene: -
CDR3aa: CAISESFQDPYEQYF
CDR3nt: TGTGCCATCAGTGAGTCCTTCCAGGACCCCTACGAGCAGTACTTC

j_gene: TRBJ1-6
abundance: once
v_gene: TRBV9
d_gene: TRBD1
CDR3aa: CASSGGQGNSSPLHF
CDR3nt: TGTGCCAGCAGCGGGGGACAGGGCAATAGCTCACCCCTCCACTTT

j_gene: TRBJ1-1
abundance: -
v_gene: TRBV5-1
d_gene: -
CDR3aa: CASSLKGVGEAFF
CDR3nt: TGCGCCAGCAGCTTGAAAGGGGTCGGTGAAGCTTTCTTT

j_gene: TRBJ2-3
abundance: -
v_gene: TRBV5-1
d_gene: TRBD2
CDR3aa: CASRRGGLRDTQYF
CDR3nt: TGCGCCAGCAGGCGGGGGGGCCTTAGAGATACGCAGTATTTT

j_gene: TRBJ1-3
abundance: once
v_gene: TRBV2
d_gene: TRBD1
CDR3aa: CASSQIRQGASNTIYF
CDR3nt: TGTGCCAGCAGCCAGATTCGACAGGGGGCATCGAACACCATATATTTT